The T cell receptor (beta chain) described here comes from a study of blood T cell repertoires in COVID-19. Study overall: Acute and convalescent COVID-19 samples came from the United States, Italy and Spain. The cDNA or gDNA used as material had been derived from T cells, B-cell-depleted T cells, or PBMCs.

In the source study's methods: Amplification with reference gene primers provided the estimates of nucleated cell counts. The repertoire was sequenced with immunoSEQ multiplex PCR; TCRdb's copy has only in-frame clones and lacks some. That table supplies the V and J calls and clone size; D and trimming were determined from the DNA. The sample yields 200,000 to 250,000 clones, roughly four fifths seen once. Notes on this clone: Its ends do not fully match the called genes, so a read error is possible.

This TCR came from a woman aged 60-75 years with acute or convalescent COVID-19. Sequencing was performed on peripheral blood.

The CDR3, as DNA: TGTGCCTGGAGTCGATCCTCCGGGACTAGCTGGGTCTTC. Its translation: CAWSRSSGTSWVF. The chain combines TRBV30 with TRBJ2-1; TRBD2 matches at 9 bases. Germline assignment: CDR1 GTSNPN and CDR2 SVGIG (reference sequence). CDR3 length: 13 amino acids.